The next 9 T cell receptor beta chains were all read from a single sample in a study of blood T cell repertoires in COVID-19. The repertoire was sequenced with immunoSEQ multiplex PCR; TCRdb's copy has only in-frame clones and lacks some. The table lists about 130,000 clones, over 75% of them singletons. Sequencing used peripheral blood. All receptors derive from a man aged 55 to 69 with acute or convalescent COVID-19.

This clone was detected a few times. The V and J genes are TRBV15 and TRBJ2-1; TRBD2 is a possible D gene (5 bases). V shed 4 bases and J shed 2 bases, with 15 bases lying between them. The germline gives CDR1 LNHNV, CDR2 YYDKDF (reference sequence). The CDR3 runs to 16 residues. CDR3 sequence (DNA): TGTGCCACCAGCAACCCTACTAGAGCCACCTACAATGAGCAGTTCTTC. Its protein is CATSNPTRATYNEQFF.

The rearrangement uses TRBV24-1 and TRBJ1-5; no clear D. The CDR3 covers 16 residues. Trimming removed 2 bases at V and 2 bases at J, with 12 bases between. Germline CDR1 and CDR2: KGHDR and SFDVKD. CDR3 sequence (DNA): TGTGCCACCAGTGATTCCCGCCCGGGAGGCAATCAGCCCCAGCATTTT. Its protein product is CATSDSRPGGNQPQHF.

The V call is TRBV27, the J call TRBJ2-3; D is undetermined. The CDR3 spans 11 residues. The V gene lost 7 bases and the J gene lost 5 bases, with 7 bases spanning the gap. The V gene's germline CDR1 is MNHEY and CDR2 SMNVEV (reference sequence). The CDR3 loop reads CASTLGDTQYF. The CDR3 region has the DNA TGTGCCAGCACCCTCGGAGATACGCAGTATTTT.

The gene calls are TRBV9 and TRBJ1-3; D is possibly TRBD1 (6 bases). Germline assignment: CDR1 SGDLS and CDR2 YYNGEE. Trimming shortened V by 3 bases and J by 0 bases, and 13 bases separated the two germline ends. This CDR3 is 16 amino acids long. CDR3 sequence (DNA): TGTGCCAGCAGCGCCCGCGACAGGTCCTCTGGAAACACCATATATTTT. Translation gives CASSARDRSSGNTIYF.

The genes are TRBV28 and TRBJ1-2; D not resolved. V lost 2 bases and J lost 2, with 6 bases in between. CDR1 is MDHEN and CDR2 is SYDVKM in the germline V gene. The CDR3 has 13 residues. This chain's CDR3 is CASSLALNYGYTF. The CDR3 DNA follows: TGTGCCAGCAGTTTAGCGTTAAACTATGGCTACACCTTC.

This clone came up once. The genes are TRBV28 and TRBJ2-7, with 14 bases aligning to TRBD2. V lost 10 bases to trimming and J lost 7 bases; unmatched junction nucleotides: 9. CDR1 is MDHEN and CDR2 is SYDVKM in the germline V gene. The CDR3 totals 14 residues. The CDR3 sequence is CATSGLAGAREQYF. The CDR3 nucleotides are TGTGCCACCTCGGGACTAGCGGGAGCTCGAGAGCAGTACTTC.

V gene TRBV6-4 combines with J gene TRBJ2-1; D perhaps matches TRBD2 (6 bases). Per the germline V gene, CDR1 is MRHNA and CDR2 is SNTAGT. This CDR3 is built from 13 residues. Trimming shortened V by 3 bases and J by 7 bases, and 10 bases separated the two germline ends. DNA for the CDR3: TGTGCCAGCAGTGAACTAGCCGAGAATGAGCAGTTCTTC. Translating gives CASSELAENEQFF.

In this sample, this clone turned up once. V is TRBV19 and J is TRBJ1-2; 7 bases are a match to TRBD1. CDR1 and CDR2 from the germline V gene are LNHDA and SQIVND (reference sequence). Trimming at V came to 4 bases and at J to 4 bases, leaving 6 bases not matched to a gene. The CDR3 is 14 amino acids. This CDR3 reads CASSKGQDPYGYTF. In DNA, the CDR3 is TGTGCCAGTAGTAAAGGACAGGACCCCTATGGCTACACCTTC.

The CDR3 region has the DNA TGTGCCAGCAGTCCAGGGGAAGGTACCGGGGAGCTGTTTTTT. This translates into CASSPGEGTGELFF. V is TRBV11-3 and J is TRBJ2-2; a possible D gene is TRBD1 (6 bases). The germline V and J ends were trimmed by 6 bases and 5 bases, with 13 bases remaining between them. There are 14 residues in the CDR3. Germline CDR1 and CDR2: SGHNT and YENEEA.